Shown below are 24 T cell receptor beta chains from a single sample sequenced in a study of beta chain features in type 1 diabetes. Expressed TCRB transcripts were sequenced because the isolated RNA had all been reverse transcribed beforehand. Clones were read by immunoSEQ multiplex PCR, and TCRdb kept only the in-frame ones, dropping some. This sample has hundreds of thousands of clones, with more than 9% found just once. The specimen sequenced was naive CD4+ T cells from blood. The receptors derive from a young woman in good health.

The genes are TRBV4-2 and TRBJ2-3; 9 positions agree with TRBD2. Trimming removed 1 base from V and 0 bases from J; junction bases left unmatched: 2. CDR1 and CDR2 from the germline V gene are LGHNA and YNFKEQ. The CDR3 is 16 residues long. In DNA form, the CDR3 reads TGTGCCAGCAGCCAAGGACTAGCGGAGAGCACAGATACGCAGTATTTT. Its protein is CASSQGLAESTDTQYF.

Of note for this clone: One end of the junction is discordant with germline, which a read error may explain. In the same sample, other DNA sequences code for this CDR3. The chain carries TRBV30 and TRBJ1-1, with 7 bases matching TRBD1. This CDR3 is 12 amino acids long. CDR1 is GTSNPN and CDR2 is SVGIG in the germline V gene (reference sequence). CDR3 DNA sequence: TGTGCCGCCCAGGGGGTGGGAACTGAAGCCTTCTTT. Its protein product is CAAQGVGTEAFF. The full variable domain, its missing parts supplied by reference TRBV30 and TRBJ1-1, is SQTIHQWPATLVQPVGSPLSLECTVEGTSNPNLYWYRQAAGRGLQLLFYSVGIGQISSEVPQNLSASRPQDRQFILSSKKLLLSDSGFYLCAAQGVGTEAFFGQGTRLTVV.

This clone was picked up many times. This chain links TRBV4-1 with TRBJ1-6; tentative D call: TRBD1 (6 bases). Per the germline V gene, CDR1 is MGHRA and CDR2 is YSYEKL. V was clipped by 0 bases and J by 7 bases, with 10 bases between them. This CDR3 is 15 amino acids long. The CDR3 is CASSQEGRGNSPLHF. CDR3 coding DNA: TGCGCCAGCAGCCAAGAGGGGAGGGGGAATTCACCCCTCCACTTT.

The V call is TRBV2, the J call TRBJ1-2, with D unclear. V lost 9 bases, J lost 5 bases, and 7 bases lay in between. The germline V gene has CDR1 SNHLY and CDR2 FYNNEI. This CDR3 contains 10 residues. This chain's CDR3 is CASSLYGYTF. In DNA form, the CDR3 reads TGTGCCAGTAGTCTATATGGCTACACCTTC.

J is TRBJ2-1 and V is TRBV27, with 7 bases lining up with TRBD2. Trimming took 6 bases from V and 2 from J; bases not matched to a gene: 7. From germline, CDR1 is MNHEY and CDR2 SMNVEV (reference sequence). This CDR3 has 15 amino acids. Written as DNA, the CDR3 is TGTGCCAGCAGCTGGGGAGGGGCCGCCTACAATGAGCAGTTCTTC. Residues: CASSWGGAAYNEQFF.

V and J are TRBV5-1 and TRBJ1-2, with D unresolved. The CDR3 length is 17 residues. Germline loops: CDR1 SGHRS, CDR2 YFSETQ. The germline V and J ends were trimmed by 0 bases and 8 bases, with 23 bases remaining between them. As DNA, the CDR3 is TGCGCCAGCAGCTTGGCCCCGAAGAACTACCACGAGGAGGGCTACACCTTC. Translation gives CASSLAPKNYHEEGYTF.

In nucleotides, the CDR3 is TGTGCCAGCAGTTACTCGACAGGGGGTGGCACTGAAGCTTTCTTT. This sequence encodes CASSYSTGGGTEAFF. The gene calls are TRBV6-5 and TRBJ1-1; 9 nucleotides match TRBD1. Germline V CDR1 and CDR2: MNHEY, SVGAGI. The CDR3 is 15 residues long. Trimming removed 0 bases from V and 4 bases from J; junction bases left unmatched: 3.

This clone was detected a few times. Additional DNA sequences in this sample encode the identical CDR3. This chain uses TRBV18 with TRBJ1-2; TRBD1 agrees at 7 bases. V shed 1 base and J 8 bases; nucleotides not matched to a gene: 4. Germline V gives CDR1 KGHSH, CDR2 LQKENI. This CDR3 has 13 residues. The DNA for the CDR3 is TGTGCCAGCTCACCACGACAGGGAGACGGCTACACCTTC. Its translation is CASSPRQGDGYTF.

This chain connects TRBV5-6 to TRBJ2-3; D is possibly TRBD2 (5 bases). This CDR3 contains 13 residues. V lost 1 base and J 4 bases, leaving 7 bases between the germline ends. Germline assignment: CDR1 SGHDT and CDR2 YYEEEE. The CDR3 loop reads CASSLLAPDTQYF. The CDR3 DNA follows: TGTGCCAGCAGCTTGCTAGCACCAGATACGCAGTATTTT.

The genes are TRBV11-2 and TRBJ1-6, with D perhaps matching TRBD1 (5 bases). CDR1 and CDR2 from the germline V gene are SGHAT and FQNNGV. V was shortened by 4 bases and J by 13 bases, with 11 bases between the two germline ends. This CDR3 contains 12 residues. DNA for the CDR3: TGTGCCAGCAGCTCGTACGGGGGGCCCCTCCACTTT. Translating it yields CASSSYGGPLHF.

The CDR3 DNA is TGTGCCATTAAGCAGGACGTGGGGCGCCTAGCGGGAGCCCTGTACCAAGAGACCCAGTACTTC. It encodes CAIKQDVGRLAGALYQETQYF. V is TRBV15 and J is TRBJ2-5, with 10 bases that match TRBD2. J gave up 0 bases and V 10 bases, and 26 bases lay outside the gene matches. The CDR3 spans 21 residues. Germline V gene lookup returns CDR1 LNHNV and CDR2 YYDKDF (reference sequence).

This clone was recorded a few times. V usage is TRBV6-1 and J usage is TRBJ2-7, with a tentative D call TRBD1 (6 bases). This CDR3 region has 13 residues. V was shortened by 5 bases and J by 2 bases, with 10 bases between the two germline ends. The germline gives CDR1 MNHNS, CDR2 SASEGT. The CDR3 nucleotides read TGTGCCAGCAGTCGAGGACAGCCCTACGAGCAGTACTTC. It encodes CASSRGQPYEQYF.

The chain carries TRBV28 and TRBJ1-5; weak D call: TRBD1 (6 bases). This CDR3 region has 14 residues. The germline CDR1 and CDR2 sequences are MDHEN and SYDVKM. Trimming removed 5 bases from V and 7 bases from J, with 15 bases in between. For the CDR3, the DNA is TGTGCCAGCAGTCTACAGGGACCGAGACAGCCCCAGCATTTT. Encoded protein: CASSLQGPRQPQHF.

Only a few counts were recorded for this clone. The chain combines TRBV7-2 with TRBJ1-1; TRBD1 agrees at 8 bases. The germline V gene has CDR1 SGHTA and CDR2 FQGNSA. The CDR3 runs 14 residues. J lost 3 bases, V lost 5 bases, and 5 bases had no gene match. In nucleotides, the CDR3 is TGTGCCAGCAGCGGGACAGGATCGGACACTGAAGCTTTCTTT. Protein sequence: CASSGTGSDTEAFF. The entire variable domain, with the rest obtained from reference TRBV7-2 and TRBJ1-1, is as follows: GAGVSQSPSNKVTEKGKDVELRCDPISGHTALYWYRQSLGQGLEFLIYFQGNSAPDKSGLPSDRFSAERTGGSVSTLTIQRTQQEDSAVYLCASSGTGSDTEAFFGQGTRLTVV.

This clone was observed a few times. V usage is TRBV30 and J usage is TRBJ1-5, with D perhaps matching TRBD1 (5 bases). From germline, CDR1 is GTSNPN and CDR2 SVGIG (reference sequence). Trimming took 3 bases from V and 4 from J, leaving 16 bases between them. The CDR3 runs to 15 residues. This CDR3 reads CAWSPGGSRNQPQHF. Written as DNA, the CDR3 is TGTGCCTGGAGCCCGGGGGGAAGCAGGAATCAGCCCCAGCATTTT.

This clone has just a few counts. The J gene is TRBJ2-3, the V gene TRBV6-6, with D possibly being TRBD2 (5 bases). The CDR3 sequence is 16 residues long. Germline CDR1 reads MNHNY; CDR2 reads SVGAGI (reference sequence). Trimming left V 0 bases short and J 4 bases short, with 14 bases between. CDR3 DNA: TGTGCCAGCAGTTACTCGAGCCTAGCCGGGGCAGATACGCAGTATTTT. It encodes CASSYSSLAGADTQYF.

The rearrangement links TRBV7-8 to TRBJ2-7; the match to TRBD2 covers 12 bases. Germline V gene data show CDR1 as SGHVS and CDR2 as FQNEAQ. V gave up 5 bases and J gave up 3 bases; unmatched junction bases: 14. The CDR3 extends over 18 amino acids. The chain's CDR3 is CASSRRRTSGENYYEQYF. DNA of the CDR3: TGTGCCAGCAGCCGACGAAGGACTAGCGGGGAGAATTACTACGAGCAGTACTTC.

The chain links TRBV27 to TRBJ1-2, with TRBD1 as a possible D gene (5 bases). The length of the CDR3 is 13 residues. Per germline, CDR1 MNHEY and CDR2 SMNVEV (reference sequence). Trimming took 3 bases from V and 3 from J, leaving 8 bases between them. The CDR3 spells CASSLGRDYGYTF. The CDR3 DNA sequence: TGTGCCAGCAGTTTGGGCAGGGACTATGGCTACACCTTC.

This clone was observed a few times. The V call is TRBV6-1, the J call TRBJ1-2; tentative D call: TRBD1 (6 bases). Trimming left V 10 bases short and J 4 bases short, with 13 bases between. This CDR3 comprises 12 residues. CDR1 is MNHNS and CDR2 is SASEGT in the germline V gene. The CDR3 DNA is TGTGCCACCGGTAGGACAGTCTATGGCTACACCTTC. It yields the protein CATGRTVYGYTF.

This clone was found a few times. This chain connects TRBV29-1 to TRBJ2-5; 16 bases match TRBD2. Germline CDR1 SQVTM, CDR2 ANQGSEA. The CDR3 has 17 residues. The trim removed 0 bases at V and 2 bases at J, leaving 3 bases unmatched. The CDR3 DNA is TGCAGCGTTGAAGATCAGGGACTAGCGGGGGGGCAAGAGACCCAGTACTTC. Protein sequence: CSVEDQGLAGGQETQYF.

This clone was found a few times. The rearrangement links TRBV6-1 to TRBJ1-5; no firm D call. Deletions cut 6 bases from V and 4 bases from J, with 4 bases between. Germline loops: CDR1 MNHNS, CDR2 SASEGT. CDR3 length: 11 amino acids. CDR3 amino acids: CASSPNQPQHF. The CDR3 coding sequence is TGTGCCAGCAGCCCAAATCAGCCCCAGCATTTT.

The CDR3: CASKRQLAKNIQYF. For the CDR3, the DNA is TGTGCCAGCAAGAGGCAGCTAGCCAAAAACATTCAGTACTTC. The chain joins TRBV6-5 to TRBJ2-4; no firm D call. The CDR3 has 14 amino acids. Germline CDR1 reads MNHEY; CDR2 reads SVGAGI. V was clipped by 7 bases and J by 0 bases, with 10 bases between them.

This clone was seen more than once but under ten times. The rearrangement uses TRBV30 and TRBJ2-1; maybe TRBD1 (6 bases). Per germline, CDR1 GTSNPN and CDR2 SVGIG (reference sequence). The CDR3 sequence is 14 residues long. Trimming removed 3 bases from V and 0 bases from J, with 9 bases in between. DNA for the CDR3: TGTGCCTGGAGGGGGGCTAACTCCTACAATGAGCAGTTCTTC. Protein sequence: CAWRGANSYNEQFF.

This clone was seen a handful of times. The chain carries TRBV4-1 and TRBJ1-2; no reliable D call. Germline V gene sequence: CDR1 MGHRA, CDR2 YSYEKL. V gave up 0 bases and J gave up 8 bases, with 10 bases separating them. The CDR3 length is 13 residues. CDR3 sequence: CASSQDEAEGYTF. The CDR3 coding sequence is TGCGCCAGCAGCCAAGATGAGGCGGAGGGCTACACCTTC.